This T cell receptor beta chain was observed in a study of blood T cell repertoires in COVID-19. Study at large: There were acute and convalescent COVID-19 samples, and they came from the United States, Italy and Spain. T cells, B-cell-depleted T cells, or PBMCs supplied cDNA or gDNA.

The protocol was immunoSEQ multiplex PCR, while the TCRdb copy is restricted to in-frame clones and leaves out a portion. The sample lists roughly 140,000 clones; over 80% were seen once. The age range of participants was about 18 to 90 years, with residence in under 30 US areas. Exposed enrollees encountered a COVID-19 case at some point within 2 weeks before study entry. The V end lost 7 bases, the J end lost 8 bases, and 23 bases lay between the germline ends. CDR1 and CDR2 (germline): MNHEY, SVGAGI. The CDR3 has 15 amino acids. The chain couples TRBV6-5 to TRBJ1-2, with D hard to call. The receptor comes from a woman aged 45 to 65 who had been exposed to COVID-19. Sequencing input: PBMCs or T cells enriched from blood (not recorded which). CDR3 bases: TGTGCCAGCACGGGTTCGCCCCTGGCTACTATCGGCTACACCTTC. Translated: CASTGSPLATIGYTF.